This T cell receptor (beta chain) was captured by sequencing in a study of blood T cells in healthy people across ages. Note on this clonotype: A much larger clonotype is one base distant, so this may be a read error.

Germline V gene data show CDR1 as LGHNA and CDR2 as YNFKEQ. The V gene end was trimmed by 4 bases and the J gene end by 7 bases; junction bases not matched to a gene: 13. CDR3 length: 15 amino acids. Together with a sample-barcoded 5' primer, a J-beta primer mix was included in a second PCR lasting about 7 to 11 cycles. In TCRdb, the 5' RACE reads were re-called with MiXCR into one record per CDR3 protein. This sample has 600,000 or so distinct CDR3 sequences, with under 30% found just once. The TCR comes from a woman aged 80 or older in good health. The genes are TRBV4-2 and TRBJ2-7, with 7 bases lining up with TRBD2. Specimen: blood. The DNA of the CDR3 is TGTGCCAGCAGCCGAGTTCAAGCTGGGCGGGGGGAGCAGTACTTC. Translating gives CASSRVQAGRGEQYF.